Listed here is a single T cell receptor (beta chain). Its antigen is still unknown. This sample was included in a study of T-cell reconstitution after alpha-beta-depleted transplantation in children. The study, taken as a whole, reports: T-cell numbers and diversity one year post-transplant derived largely from freshly generated T cells. Alpha-beta T cells present about two months after transplant were reported to originate from several hundred expanded graft clones. At day 60, the high TCRbeta diversity found in some patients originated from recipient T cells and thymic progenitors that had survived.

Per germline, CDR1 SQVTM and CDR2 ANQGSEA. The V end was cut by 6 bases, the J end by 8 bases, with 11 bases between. CDR3 size: 11 residues. Using unique molecular identifiers, the investigators prepared the TCRbeta library. TCRdb called the PCR reads again in MiXCR, with one record for every CDR3 protein. The table records approximately 500,000 distinct CDR3 sequences, 20% to 30% of them present only once. The chain recombines TRBV29-1 with TRBJ2-1, with D perhaps matching TRBD2 (6 bases). The specimen comprised PBMCs, sampled before TCRalphabeta/CD19-depleted stem cell transplant. The receptor was derived from a boy less than two years old with Wiskott-Aldrich syndrome, due to receive a stem cell transplant. Written as DNA, the CDR3 is TGCAGCGTGGAGGGGAAGGATGAGCAGTTCTTC. This codes for CSVEGKDEQFF.